This is a list of T cell receptor beta chains from one sample in a study of blood T cells in healthy people across ages. TCRdb redid the calling of the 5' RACE reads with MiXCR, one entry per CDR3 protein. The data hold roughly 800,000 distinct CDR3 sequences, with roughly 64% observed a single time. Sequences were obtained from blood. The receptors were sampled from a man aged 30-40 years in good health. The CDR3 runs from the conserved cysteine through the conserved F or W. A D gene is named only where the DNA matches it firmly. Size tells how often a clone was seen (once, few, many) or the class of an expanded clone, and some rows leave it out.

>TRBD1|-|TRBJ1-1|TRBV18
CASSPTQGGGEAFF
TGTGCCAGCTCACCTACACAGGGGGGAGGCGAAGCTTTCTTT
>TRBD2|-|TRBJ2-5|TRBV5-1
CASSTPGGGETQYF
TGCGCCAGCAGCACTCCAGGCGGGGGAGAGACCCAGTACTTC
>TRBD2|-|TRBJ2-5|TRBV11-2
CASSTGTSGQETQYF
TGTGCCAGCAGCACCGGGACTAGCGGCCAAGAGACCCAGTACTTC
>-|-|TRBJ2-7|TRBV4-3
CASSQTLGSYEQYF
TGCGCCAGCAGCCAAACGCTGGGGTCCTACGAGCAGTACTTC
>-|-|TRBJ1-6|TRBV7-2
CASSSRATSSYNSPLHF
TGTGCCAGCAGCAGCAGGGCGACAAGCTCCTATAATTCACCCCTCCACTTT
>-|-|TRBJ1-4|TRBV5-6
CASSFEEKLFF
TGTGCCAGCAGCTTCGAGGAGAAACTGTTTTTT
>-|-|TRBJ2-1|TRBV20-1
CSAASSRSYNEQFF
TGCAGTGCTGCCTCTTCACGCTCCTACAATGAGCAGTTCTTC
>TRBD2|-|TRBJ2-7|TRBV10-3
CAISDRLRGTSYEQYF
TGTGCCATCAGTGATAGGTTGCGGGGGACTTCCTACGAGCAGTACTTC
>-|once|TRBJ2-1|TRBV12-3/TRBV12-4
CASSRIITGSSYEQFF
TGTGCCAGCAGTCGGATTATTACAGGGAGCTCCTACGAGCAGTTCTTC
>-|-|TRBJ2-7|TRBV27
CATKREYEQYF
TGTGCCACGAAAAGAGAATACGAACAGTACTTC
>TRBD1|-|TRBJ2-1|TRBV11-3
CASSSDRVHYNEQFF
TGTGCCAGCAGCTCCGACAGGGTGCATTACAATGAGCAGTTCTTC
>TRBD1|-|TRBJ1-2|TRBV25-1
CASSEYRRSGQGGYTF
TGTGCCAGCAGTGAATATCGACGGTCGGGACAGGGGGGCTACACCTTC
>-|once|TRBJ1-5|TRBV20-1
CSAIRGGQPQHF
TGCAGTGCTATAAGGGGTGGGCAGCCCCAGCATTTT
>-|once|TRBJ2-3|TRBV12-3/TRBV12-4
CASTPGITDTQYF
TGTGCCAGTACTCCGGGTATCACAGATACGCAGTATTTT
>-|-|TRBJ1-2|TRBV4-3
CASSQVNGILYGYTF
TGCGCCAGCAGCCAAGTCAATGGGATCCTCTATGGCTACACCTTC
>-|-|TRBJ2-3|TRBV4-1
CASSQGNGGTTDTQYF
TGCGCCAGCAGCCAAGGCAATGGGGGCACGACAGATACGCAGTATTTT
>TRBD1|-|TRBJ2-3|TRBV20-1
CSAGQETGGVTDTQYF
TGCAGTGCCGGCCAGGAGACAGGGGGTGTAACAGATACGCAGTATTTT
>-|few|TRBJ1-1|TRBV7-9
CASSPIGFDTEAFF
TGTGCCAGCAGCCCCATCGGGTTTGACACTGAAGCTTTCTTT
>-|-|TRBJ2-7|TRBV20-1
CSARAAGSFVGEQYF
TGCAGTGCTAGAGCGGCGGGATCTTTCGTTGGCGAGCAGTACTTC
>-|-|TRBJ1-4|TRBV4-2
CASRGDEVEKLFF
TGTGCCAGCAGGGGAGATGAGGTGGAAAAACTGTTTTTT
>TRBD1|-|TRBJ2-1|TRBV6-1
CASRETGGPYNEQFF
TGTGCCAGCAGAGAGACAGGGGGCCCCTACAATGAGCAGTTCTTC
>TRBD1|-|TRBJ2-3|TRBV28
CASADDQGAHRDTQYF
TGTGCCAGCGCCGATGATCAGGGGGCCCACCGGGATACGCAGTATTTT
>-|-|TRBJ2-1|TRBV20-1
CSASTVQLEFDNEQFF
TGCAGTGCTAGCACGGTCCAACTTGAGTTTGACAATGAGCAGTTCTTC
>TRBD2|once|TRBJ2-3|TRBV5-1
CASSFISGGNTDTQYF
TGCGCCAGCAGCTTTATTAGCGGGGGGAACACAGATACGCAGTATTTT
>TRBD1|-|TRBJ2-5|TRBV3-1
CASSQWTGTGEETQYF
TGTGCCAGCAGCCAATGGACGGGGACAGGGGAGGAGACCCAGTACTTC
>TRBD1|-|TRBJ2-4|TRBV14
CASSDTGTGKNIQYF
TGTGCCAGCAGCGATACCGGGACAGGGAAAAACATTCAGTACTTC
>-|-|TRBJ2-1|TRBV20-1
CSASGTTRGNEQFF
TGCAGTGCCTCCGGGACAACTCGTGGCAATGAGCAGTTCTTC
>-|few|TRBJ2-3|TRBV20-1
CSAIAVISGDTQYF
TGCAGTGCCATCGCGGTGATAAGCGGAGATACGCAGTATTTT
>-|-|TRBJ2-3|TRBV7-2
CASSLQEGRESTQYF
TGTGCCAGCAGCTTACAGGAGGGTCGGGAGAGTACGCAGTATTTT
>-|-|TRBJ1-2|TRBV2
CASKDRNSNYGYTF
TGTGCCAGCAAGGACAGAAATAGTAACTATGGCTACACCTTC
>-|-|TRBJ2-5|TRBV29-1
CSVVNRGLETQYF
TGCAGCGTTGTCAATCGGGGGCTGGAGACCCAGTACTTC
>-|-|TRBJ1-5|TRBV28
CASSTPQTGWGDQPQHF
TGTGCCAGCAGCACCCCACAGACAGGATGGGGGGATCAGCCCCAGCATTTT
>-|-|TRBJ2-7|TRBV12-3/TRBV12-4
CASSLSLKGYEQYF
TGTGCCAGCAGTTTATCCCTTAAGGGCTACGAGCAGTACTTC
>-|few|TRBJ2-7|TRBV4-3
CASSPYRDYEQYF
TGCGCCAGCAGCCCCTACCGGGACTACGAGCAGTACTTC